These 30 T cell receptor beta chains were all obtained from the same sample, sequenced in a study of blood T cell repertoires in COVID-19. The data were produced by immunoSEQ multiplex PCR, yet TCRdb's version contains in-frame clones alone and is incomplete. The sample has roughly 79,000 clones, roughly 86% seen once. Sequencing was performed on peripheral blood. Receptor source: a human donor in a cohort sampled during active COVID-19.

This rearrangement joins TRBV5-6 to TRBJ1-4; TRBD1 agrees at 12 bases. CDR3 length: 15 amino acids. Germline trimming cut 4 bases from V and 8 bases from J; bases unmatched to any gene: 6. Germline V gene lookup returns CDR1 SGHDT and CDR2 YYEEEE. For the CDR3, the DNA is TGTGCCAGCAGCGGGACAGGGGGCGGACGCGAAAAACTGTTTTTT. Translation: CASSGTGGGREKLFF.

The CDR3 DNA sequence: TGCGCCAGCAGCGTCGGGGACAGGGGCTTTACTACGAACACTGAAGCTTTCTTT. Residues: CASSVGDRGFTTNTEAFF. V is TRBV5-1 and J is TRBJ1-1, with TRBD1 matching over 10 bases. The CDR3 extends over 18 amino acids. Trimming cost V 4 bases and J 1 base; bases outside gene matches: 13. CDR1 and CDR2 from the germline V gene are SGHRS and YFSETQ. The full variable domain, completed using reference TRBV5-1 and TRBJ1-1, is KAGVTQTPRYLIKTRGQQVTLSCSPISGHRSVSWYQQTPGQGLQFLFEYFSETQRNKGNFPGRFSGRQFSNSRSEMNVSTLELGDSALYLCASSVGDRGFTTNTEAFFGQGTRLTVV.

This clone has ten or more counts. This chain connects TRBV11-2 to TRBJ2-7; maybe TRBD1 (6 bases). V was shortened by 4 bases and J by 2 bases, with 21 bases between the two germline ends. The CDR3 runs to 17 residues. Germline CDR1 SGHAT, CDR2 FQNNGV. Written as DNA, the CDR3 is TGTGCCAGCAGCTCAATCCGAGGGGGAAGGGAAACCTACGAGCAGTACTTC. Its translation is CASSSIRGGRETYEQYF.

The rearrangement joins TRBV4-2 to TRBJ2-3, with 12 bases lining up with TRBD2. CDR3 length: 15 amino acids. Germline assignment: CDR1 LGHNA and CDR2 YNFKEQ. V was pared by 4 bases and J by 6 bases, with 5 bases of the junction left unmatched. DNA of the CDR3: TGTGCCAGCAGCCGACTAGCGGGGGCGGGGGATACGCAGTATTTT. Its protein product is CASSRLAGAGDTQYF.

V and J are TRBV11-2 and TRBJ2-5, with D tentatively TRBD2 (7 bases). Trimming stripped 3 bases from V and 5 bases from J, with 16 bases between. The germline V gene has CDR1 SGHAT and CDR2 FQNNGV. The CDR3 totals 15 residues. CDR3 coding DNA: TGTGCCAGCAGCTTGTCAGACGGGGGGCAGGAGACCCAGTACTTC. Amino acids: CASSLSDGGQETQYF.

This clone was detected only once. The chain combines TRBV20-1 with TRBJ1-2; D is possibly TRBD1 (5 bases). Trimming left V 3 bases short and J 1 base short, with 9 bases between. Germline values: CDR1 DFQATT, CDR2 SNEGSKA (reference sequence). The CDR3 runs to 13 residues. The CDR3 coding sequence is TGCAGTGCTAGTTCGGGGGGTAACTATGGCTACACCTTC. Translated: CSASSGGNYGYTF.

This chain connects TRBV19 to TRBJ1-6; D is possibly TRBD1 (6 bases). The germline V gene has CDR1 LNHDA and CDR2 SQIVND (reference sequence). The CDR3 is 15 residues long. V lost 6 bases and J lost 10, with 19 bases in between. The CDR3 reads CASSPRGAIGSPLHF. For the CDR3, the DNA is TGTGCCAGTAGCCCGCGGGGGGCGATAGGCTCACCCCTCCACTTT.

The gene calls are TRBV10-3 and TRBJ2-7; TRBD1 matches at 8 bases. Losses at the gene ends were 6 bases for V and 2 bases for J; bases not matched to a gene: 9. In germline, CDR1 is ENHRY, CDR2 SYGVKD. The CDR3 consists of 15 residues. The CDR3 spells CAISPGGVVPYEQYF. The CDR3 DNA sequence: TGTGCCATCAGCCCAGGGGGCGTGGTTCCCTACGAGCAGTACTTC.

The chain couples TRBV6-5 to TRBJ2-5, with TRBD2 identical over 7 bases. Germline V gene sequence: CDR1 MNHEY, CDR2 SVGAGI. After removal of 1 base from V and 4 bases from J, the junction contained 3 bases not matched to a gene. The CDR3 contains 14 residues. DNA of the CDR3: TGTGCCAGCAGTTACTGGGGGGGTCTAGAGACCCAGTACTTC. Translated, it gives CASSYWGGLETQYF.

V usage is TRBV5-1 and J usage is TRBJ2-7, with D possibly TRBD1 on 5 matching bases. Germline lookup yields CDR1 SGHRS and CDR2 YFSETQ. The CDR3 totals 12 residues. V lost 7 bases to trimming and J lost 2 bases, with 10 bases between them. The CDR3 region is CASGHATYEQYF. CDR3 nucleotide sequence: TGCGCCAGCGGACATGCGACCTACGAGCAGTACTTC.

The chain combines TRBV19 with TRBJ1-1, with 9 bases identical to TRBD1. In germline, CDR1 is LNHDA, CDR2 SQIVND (reference sequence). This CDR3 contains 14 residues. The junction had 2 bases not matched to a gene; V was cut back by 3 bases and J by 3 bases. The CDR3 coding sequence is TGTGCCAGTAGTATGGACAGGGGATACACTGAAGCTTTCTTT. Its translation is CASSMDRGYTEAFF.

The chain carries TRBV5-1 and TRBJ2-3, with 7 bases that match TRBD2. V shed 2 bases and J 0 bases; nucleotides not matched to a gene: 0. The CDR3 has 14 residues. Germline V gives CDR1 SGHRS, CDR2 YFSETQ. The CDR3 DNA reads TGCGCCAGCAGCTTCGGGGGGAGCACAGATACGCAGTATTTT. This sequence encodes CASSFGGSTDTQYF.

This chain links TRBV5-6 with TRBJ1-1; TRBD1 agrees at 7 bases. The germline gives CDR1 SGHDT, CDR2 YYEEEE. The J segment lost 8 bases and the V segment lost 2 bases, leaving 6 bases of the junction unmatched. CDR3 length: 13 amino acids. CDR3 in amino acids: CASSLSTGREAFF. DNA for the CDR3: TGTGCCAGCAGCTTATCGACAGGGCGGGAAGCTTTCTTT.

This clone was picked up a small number of times. The chain is built from TRBV5-5 and TRBJ1-2, with TRBD1 matching over 7 bases. The germline gives CDR1 SGHKS, CDR2 YYEKEE (reference sequence). The junction had 6 bases not matched to a gene; V was cut back by 4 bases and J by 6 bases. This CDR3 is built from 13 residues. CDR3 region: CASSRQGTDGYTF. The CDR3 DNA reads as TGTGCCAGCAGCCGACAGGGAACCGATGGCTACACCTTC. Using reference TRBV5-5 and TRBJ1-2 for the parts outside the CDR3, the full variable domain is DAGVTQSPTHLIKTRGQQVTLRCSPISGHKSVSWYQQVLGQGPQFIFQYYEKEERGRGNFPDRFSARQFPNYSSELNVNALLLGDSALYLCASSRQGTDGYTFGSGTRLTVV.

Only a few counts were recorded for this clone. V is TRBV3-1 (or the pseudogene TRBV3-2) and J is TRBJ2-7; D unclear. This CDR3 is built from 13 residues. Germline CDR1 reads LGHDT; CDR2 reads YNNKEL (reference sequence). Between the trimmed V and J ends, which lost 4 bases and 2 bases, there was a span of 9 bases. The CDR3 is CASSPPSAYEQYF. For the CDR3, the DNA is TGTGCCAGCAGCCCGCCGAGTGCCTACGAGCAGTACTTC.

The chain links TRBV29-1 to TRBJ2-2, with D possibly being TRBD2 (5 bases). The V end was cut by 6 bases, the J end by 4 bases, with 9 bases between. Per germline, CDR1 SQVTM and CDR2 ANQGSEA. The CDR3 has 12 residues. In DNA, the CDR3 is TGCAGCGTACTCCGGGGCACCGGGGAGCTGTTTTTT. It codes for CSVLRGTGELFF.

The V gene is TRBV7-8, the J gene TRBJ1-5; D possibly corresponds to TRBD1 (5 bases). Per germline, CDR1 SGHVS and CDR2 FQNEAQ. Trimming stripped 4 bases from V and 5 bases from J, with 15 bases between. This CDR3 is 15 amino acids long. In DNA, the CDR3 is TGTGCCAGCAGCTCTACCAGGGTCCTTGATCAGCCCCAGCATTTT. Translating it yields CASSSTRVLDQPQHF.

This clone is a singleton in its sample. The rearrangement links TRBV3-1 (or the pseudogene TRBV3-2) to TRBJ2-2; D might be TRBD2 (6 bases). V was cut by 5 bases and J by 4 bases, with 14 bases left in between. Germline CDR1 is LGHDT and CDR2 is YNNKEL (reference sequence). The CDR3 loop spans 15 amino acids. The CDR3 region is CASSFGRGRTGELFF. In DNA, the CDR3 is TGTGCCAGCAGCTTTGGGCGGGGACGCACCGGGGAGCTGTTTTTT.

CDR3 nucleotide sequence: TGTGCCAGTTCGACTAGCGGGGCGTCCTACGAGCAGTACTTC. Protein product: CASSTSGASYEQYF. The chain employs TRBV19 and TRBJ2-7; 11 bases are shared with TRBD2. The CDR3 consists of 14 residues. V shed 8 bases, J shed 1 base, and the junction held 4 bases outside the gene matches. CDR1 and CDR2 (germline): LNHDA, SQIVND (reference sequence).

The chain couples TRBV11-2 to TRBJ2-4; 7 bases are shared with TRBD2. From germline, CDR1 is SGHAT and CDR2 FQNNGV. V was pared by 0 bases and J by 11 bases, with 7 bases of the junction left unmatched. There are 14 residues in the CDR3. CDR3 region: CASSLEEAGRVQYF. The DNA for the CDR3 is TGTGCCAGCAGCTTAGAAGAAGCGGGACGGGTTCAGTACTTC.

V gene TRBV6-5 combines with J gene TRBJ2-7; 7 nucleotides match TRBD1. The CDR3 consists of 14 residues. Germline V gene lookup returns CDR1 MNHEY and CDR2 SVGAGI. The V segment lost 6 bases and the J segment 2 bases; nucleotides outside the gene matches: 7. The chain's CDR3 is CASRGTVFPYEQYF. The CDR3 coding sequence is TGTGCCAGCAGGGGGACAGTGTTTCCCTACGAGCAGTACTTC.

The J gene is TRBJ2-1, the V gene TRBV9; TRBD1 might be the D (6 bases). Trimming took off 4 bases at V and 7 bases at J, with 15 bases between the two ends. Germline V gene data show CDR1 as SGDLS and CDR2 as YYNGEE. The CDR3 has 14 amino acids. The chain's CDR3 is CASSQAGTRNEQFF. The CDR3 nucleotides are TGTGCCAGCAGCCAAGCAGGGACAAGAAATGAGCAGTTCTTC.

The CDR3, as DNA: TGTGCCAGCTCACCAATTACAGGGGGCGATTCACCCCTCCACTTT. Its translation is CASSPITGGDSPLHF. The chain combines TRBV18 with TRBJ1-6, with TRBD1 matching over 9 bases. Trimming took 2 bases from V and 8 from J; bases not matched to a gene: 4. The CDR3 has 15 residues. Germline CDR1 KGHSH, CDR2 LQKENI.

The chain is built from TRBV5-5 and TRBJ1-4, with D perhaps matching TRBD1 (6 bases). This CDR3 spans 15 amino acids. CDR1 is SGHKS, CDR2 YYEKEE, per germline (reference sequence). V lost 4 bases and J lost 2, with 12 bases in between. The CDR3 coding sequence is TGTGCCAGCAGCCTCAATGGACAGACTAATGAAAAACTGTTTTTT. Translating it yields CASSLNGQTNEKLFF.

The chain carries TRBV7-3 and TRBJ2-6, with a weak D call TRBD2 (5 bases). The CDR3 is 17 residues long. CDR1 and CDR2 from the germline V gene are SGHTA and FQGTGA. V dropped 7 bases and J dropped 0 bases, with 16 bases sitting between them. This CDR3 reads CASTNLVGSSGANVLTF. CDR3 sequence (DNA): TGTGCCAGCACCAACTTGGTTGGGAGCTCTGGGGCCAACGTCCTGACTTTC.

The chain carries TRBV10-2 and TRBJ2-7; D is possibly TRBD2 (6 bases). Between the trimmed V and J ends, which lost 8 bases and 2 bases, there was a span of 13 bases. Germline V lookup: CDR1 WSHSY, CDR2 SAAADI. The CDR3 runs 13 residues. CDR3: CASLRDWAYEQYF. In DNA form, the CDR3 reads TGCGCCAGCCTTCGGGACTGGGCCTACGAGCAGTACTTC.

The chain has TRBV4-3 and TRBJ1-5, with TRBD1 as a possible D gene (5 bases). The V gene's germline CDR1 is LGHNA and CDR2 YSLEER. V shed 3 bases and J shed 0 bases, with 12 bases lying between them. The length of the CDR3 is 16 residues. CDR3 sequence (DNA): TGCGCCAGCAGCCAGGACACGGCATATAGCAATCAGCCCCAGCATTTT. Translating it yields CASSQDTAYSNQPQHF.

The chain employs TRBV5-1 and TRBJ2-1; 9 bases are a match to TRBD2. CDR1 and CDR2 from the germline V gene are SGHRS and YFSETQ. The CDR3 contains 17 residues. V lost 0 bases, J lost 12 bases, and 16 bases stayed unmatched. The CDR3 reads CASSLVGSGGTPRAQFF. The CDR3 DNA reads as TGCGCCAGCAGCTTGGTGGGTAGCGGGGGTACCCCTCGAGCGCAGTTCTTC. The complete variable domain, with remaining parts taken from reference TRBV5-1 and TRBJ2-1, reads KAGVTQTPRYLIKTRGQQVTLSCSPISGHRSVSWYQQTPGQGLQFLFEYFSETQRNKGNFPGRFSGRQFSNSRSEMNVSTLELGDSALYLCASSLVGSGGTPRAQFFGPGTRLTVL.

V is TRBV4-1 and J is TRBJ1-2; no definite D call. Germline V gene sequence: CDR1 MGHRA, CDR2 YSYEKL. This CDR3 has 15 residues. V was cut by 4 bases and J by 3 bases, with 15 bases left in between. The DNA for the CDR3 is TGCGCCAGCAGCCCCGCCGCGGGCGGCGACTATGGCTACACCTTC. Translation gives CASSPAAGGDYGYTF.

The gene calls are TRBV5-5 and TRBJ1-5; no definite D call. This CDR3 is built from 13 residues. CDR1 and CDR2 from the germline V gene are SGHKS and YYEKEE (reference sequence). Trimming pared 3 bases from V and 7 bases from J, leaving 11 bases between. The CDR3 region is CASSSGVRQPQHF. In DNA, the CDR3 is TGTGCCAGCAGCTCCGGCGTCAGGCAGCCCCAGCATTTT.